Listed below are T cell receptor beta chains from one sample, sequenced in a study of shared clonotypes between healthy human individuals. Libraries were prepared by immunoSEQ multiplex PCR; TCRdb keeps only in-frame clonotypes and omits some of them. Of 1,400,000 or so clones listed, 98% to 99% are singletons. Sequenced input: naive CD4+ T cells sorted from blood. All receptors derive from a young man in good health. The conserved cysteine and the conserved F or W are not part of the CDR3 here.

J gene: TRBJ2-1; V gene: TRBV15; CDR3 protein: ATSIGTSGSDEQF
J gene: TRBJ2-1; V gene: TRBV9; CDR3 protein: ASSPGAAGYNEQF
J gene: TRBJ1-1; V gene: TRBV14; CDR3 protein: ASSQEGRAPNTEAF
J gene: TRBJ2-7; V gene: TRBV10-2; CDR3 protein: AAGSGYEQY
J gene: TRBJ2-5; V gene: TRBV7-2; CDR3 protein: ASSQGLAGTGY
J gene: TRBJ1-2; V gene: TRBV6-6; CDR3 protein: ASSYSTGGGYT
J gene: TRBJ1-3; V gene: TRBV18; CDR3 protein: ASSPGAQGNTIY
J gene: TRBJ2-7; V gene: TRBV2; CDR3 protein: ASSGGRHNEQY
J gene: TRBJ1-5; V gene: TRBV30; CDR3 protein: AWSVSGANQPQH
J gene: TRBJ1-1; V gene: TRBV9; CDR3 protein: ASSVGPGNTEAF
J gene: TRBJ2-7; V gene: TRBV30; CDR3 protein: AWDGLAGYEQY
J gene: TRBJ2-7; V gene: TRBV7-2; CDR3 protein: ASSPKGHLAGFTYEQY
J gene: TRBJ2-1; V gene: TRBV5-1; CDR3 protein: ASSLGGGSYNEQF